The sequence of this T cell receptor beta chain was determined in a study of blood T cell repertoires in COVID-19. Germline V gives CDR1 SGHRS, CDR2 YFSETQ. Trimming cost V 3 bases and J 5 bases; bases outside gene matches: 9. This CDR3 comprises 15 residues. Authors' data handling: Reference gene primer amplification in the assay estimated nucleated cell counts. The assay was immunoSEQ multiplex PCR, and TCRdb's table has in-frame clones only and misses some. D and trimming come from the DNA, and the V and J calls and clone size come from that table. The sample carries about 220,000 clones, approximately 90% recorded once.

The chain links TRBV5-1 to TRBJ1-1; 8 nucleotides agree with TRBD1. The clonotype originates from a woman aged 25 to 45 who had recovered from COVID-19. Sequenced: PBMCs or T cells enriched from blood (not recorded which). CDR3 in amino acids: CASSSYGQGGTEAFF. As DNA, the CDR3 is TGCGCCAGCAGCTCCTACGGACAGGGAGGGACTGAAGCTTTCTTT.